The 18 T cell receptor beta chains given below trace back to one sample, sequenced in a study of blood T cells in healthy people across ages. The use of a sample-barcoded 5' primer and a J-beta primer mix characterized a second PCR of about 7 to 12 cycles. TCRdb re-analysed the 5' RACE reads in MiXCR, keeping a single row per CDR3 protein. Among over 750,000 distinct CDR3 sequences listed, approximately 25% were seen once. These data were likewise used in another study, on T cells of mothers and their children.

Sequencing was carried out using blood. Source of these receptors: a boy aged 10-17 years in good health.

This clonotype was seen more than once but under ten times. Here the CDR3 DNA reads TGTGCCAGCAGCTTGGGTCGGGCAAACGAGCAGTACTTC. Translation gives CASSLGRANEQYF. V usage is TRBV5-5 and J usage is TRBJ2-5; D is uncertain. TRBJ2-7 explains the end of the DNA better; the J call may be wrong. The V gene's germline CDR1 is SGHKS and CDR2 YYEKEE (reference sequence). This CDR3 has 13 amino acids.

The sample holds many counts of this clonotype. J is TRBJ2-1 and V is TRBV29-1; D is unresolved. CDR1 and CDR2 (germline): SQVTM, ANQGSEA. V gave up 3 bases and J gave up 2 bases, with 2 bases separating them. The CDR3 runs 11 residues. The CDR3 reads CSVETYNEQFF. CDR3 sequence (DNA): TGCAGCGTTGAGACCTACAATGAGCAGTTCTTC.

The chain joins TRBV19 to TRBJ2-7; possibly TRBD2 for D (6 bases). This CDR3 has 14 residues. V was clipped by 3 bases and J by 2 bases, with 11 bases between them. Germline V gene lookup returns CDR1 LNHDA and CDR2 SQIVND (reference sequence). CDR3 nucleotides: TGTGCCAGTAGTATGAACTGGGGGGCCTACGAGCAGTACTTC. Amino acids: CASSMNWGAYEQYF. Based on the CDR3 plus reference TRBV19 and TRBJ2-7, the full variable domain is DGGITQSPKYLFRKEGQNVTLSCEQNLNHDAMYWYRQDPGQGLRLIYYSQIVNDFQKGDIAEGYSVSREKKESFPLTVTSAQKNPTAFYLCASSMNWGAYEQYFGPGTRLTVT.

This clonotype was counted a few times. J is TRBJ2-7 and V is TRBV20-1, with 10 bases lining up with TRBD2. Germline values: CDR1 DFQATT, CDR2 SNEGSKA (reference sequence). Trimming at V came to 1 base and at J to 0 bases, leaving 12 bases not matched to a gene. The CDR3 loop spans 18 amino acids. The CDR3 loop reads CSARVGLAVEGRSYEQYF. CDR3 coding DNA: TGCAGTGCTAGAGTCGGACTAGCGGTGGAAGGGCGCTCCTACGAGCAGTACTTC.

Only a few counts were recorded for this clonotype. The chain links TRBV11-3 to TRBJ2-2; 9 positions match TRBD1. The germline V gene encodes CDR1 SGHNT and CDR2 YENEEA. CDR3 length: 17 residues. Losses at the gene ends were 5 bases for V and 0 bases for J; bases not matched to a gene: 7. CDR3 loop: CASSPRTGGANTGELFF. CDR3 DNA sequence: TGTGCCAGCAGCCCTCGAACAGGGGGCGCGAACACCGGGGAGCTGTTTTTT.

This clonotype was counted ten times or more. DNA for the CDR3: TGCGCCAGCAGCTTGTCTCCGACAGGGGTTAACTACGAGCAGTACTTC. Translation: CASSLSPTGVNYEQYF. This rearrangement joins TRBV5-1 to TRBJ2-7; TRBD1 matches at 8 bases. V lost 1 base to trimming and J lost 3 bases; unmatched junction nucleotides: 9. The CDR3 sequence is 16 residues long. Per the germline V gene, CDR1 is SGHRS and CDR2 is YFSETQ.

This clonotype was found many times. This chain connects TRBV12-3 or TRBV12-4 to TRBJ2-1; D remains ambiguous. V was clipped by 0 bases and J by 3 bases, with 6 bases between them. The CDR3 runs to 14 residues. The CDR3 nucleotides read TGTGCCAGCAGTTTAGCGCGCGGCTACAATGAGCAGTTCTTC. It encodes CASSLARGYNEQFF.

CDR3 DNA: TGTGCCAGCAGCCAAGCCCTCCGGGCTTCAAACAATGAGCAGTTCTTC. It encodes CASSQALRASNNEQFF. The J gene is TRBJ2-1, the V gene TRBV4-2; D ambiguous. Per the germline V gene, CDR1 is LGHNA and CDR2 is YNFKEQ. The CDR3 loop spans 16 amino acids. V lost 1 base and J lost 5, with 15 bases in between.

In its sample, this clonotype was seen a few times. The V and J genes are TRBV4-3 and TRBJ2-7, with D possibly matching TRBD1 (6 bases). Germline V gene lookup returns CDR1 LGHNA and CDR2 YSLEER. CDR3 length equals 15 residues. Deletions cut 5 bases from V and 1 base from J, with 15 bases between. The CDR3 loop is CASSLKTGHSYEQYF. The DNA of the CDR3 is TGCGCCAGCAGCTTAAAGACAGGCCATTCCTACGAGCAGTACTTC.

Many counts were recorded for this clonotype. The genes are TRBV20-1 and TRBJ2-7, with 10 nucleotides matching TRBD2. V lost 5 bases, J lost 2 bases, and 3 bases stayed unmatched. The CDR3 runs 13 residues. Per the germline V gene, CDR1 is DFQATT and CDR2 is SNEGSKA (reference sequence). The DNA for the CDR3 is TGCAGTGCTCGGACTAGCGGAACCTACGAGCAGTACTTC. Translation gives CSARTSGTYEQYF.

This sequence joins TRBV7-8 and TRBJ1-4, with D tentatively TRBD1 (5 bases). This CDR3 comprises 15 residues. Trimming shortened V by 8 bases and J by 0 bases, and 13 bases separated the two germline ends. In germline, CDR1 is SGHVS, CDR2 FQNEAQ. The CDR3: CASLPGAATNEKLFF. CDR3 DNA: TGTGCCAGCCTCCCTGGGGCTGCAACTAATGAAAAACTGTTTTTT.

The genes are TRBV12-5 and TRBJ2-5; D perhaps matches TRBD2 (6 bases). V dropped 4 bases and J dropped 1 base, with 13 bases sitting between them. Per the germline V gene, CDR1 is LGHNT and CDR2 is FRNRAP. CDR3 length equals 15 residues. In nucleotides, the CDR3 is TGTGCTAGTGGTTCCATAGCGGAGCTCCAAGAGACCCAGTACTTC. Translated: CASGSIAELQETQYF.

V and J are TRBV7-2 and TRBJ1-2; no clear D gene. The germline CDR1 and CDR2 sequences are SGHTA and FQGNSA. The CDR3 contains 14 residues. With 4 bases removed from V and 0 bases from J, the gap between germline ends came to 9 bases. In DNA form, the CDR3 reads TGTGCCAGCAGCTCCCCCGGACCTAACTATGGCTACACCTTC. Amino acids: CASSSPGPNYGYTF.

This chain joins TRBV7-2 and TRBJ2-6; D remains ambiguous. From germline, CDR1 is SGHTA and CDR2 FQGNSA. Trimming pared 1 base from V and 0 bases from J, leaving 13 bases between. CDR3 length equals 18 residues. The CDR3 loop is CASSLGARPGSGANVLTF. DNA of the CDR3: TGTGCCAGCAGCTTAGGTGCCAGGCCGGGCTCTGGGGCCAACGTCCTGACTTTC. The entire variable domain, with the rest obtained from reference TRBV7-2 and TRBJ2-6, is as follows: GAGVSQSPSNKVTEKGKDVELRCDPISGHTALYWYRQSLGQGLEFLIYFQGNSAPDKSGLPSDRFSAERTGGSVSTLTIQRTQQEDSAVYLCASSLGARPGSGANVLTFGAGSRLTVL.

For this clonotype: Germline and junction disagree at one end, which may indicate a read error. The chain couples TRBV29-1 to TRBJ2-5; 9 bases align to TRBD1. Germline loops: CDR1 SQVTM, CDR2 ANQGSEA. The CDR3 totals 12 residues. The CDR3 nucleotides read TGCAGCGTTACAGGGGGCTCCTACGAGCGGTGCTTC. Residues: CSVTGGSYERCF.

The V gene is TRBV11-3, the J gene TRBJ2-1; 13 bases align to TRBD2. The CDR3 runs 19 residues. Trimming took 8 bases from V and 4 from J; bases not matched to a gene: 17. Germline CDR1 SGHNT, CDR2 YENEEA. The CDR3 DNA follows: TGTGCCAGCGGGCTAGGGACCCAACTAGCGGGGGGGAGTTACAATGAGCAGTTCTTC. Its protein is CASGLGTQLAGGSYNEQFF. Based on the CDR3 plus reference TRBV11-3 and TRBJ2-1, the full variable domain is EAGVVQSPRYKIIEKKQPVAFWCNPISGHNTLYWYLQNLGQGPELLIRYENEEAVDDSQLPKDRFSAERLKGVDSTLKIQPAELGDSAVYLCASGLGTQLAGGSYNEQFFGPGTRLTVL.

The CDR3, as DNA: TGTGCCAGCAGCAAACGGGGACAGAGCTCCTACAATGAGCAGTTCTTC. Translated: CASSKRGQSSYNEQFF. The genes are TRBV6-1 and TRBJ2-1, with 7 positions matching TRBD1. The CDR3 extends over 16 amino acids. The V gene end was trimmed by 6 bases and the J gene end by 0 bases; junction bases not matched to a gene: 8. The germline gives CDR1 MNHNS, CDR2 SASEGT.

The sample holds one count of this clonotype. The V and J genes are TRBV10-3 and TRBJ2-3, with 8 bases matching TRBD2. CDR1 is ENHRY, CDR2 SYGVKD, per germline. Trimming took 6 bases from V and 2 from J; bases not matched to a gene: 4. This CDR3 spans 14 amino acids. CDR3 region: CAISTSGNTDTQYF. The CDR3 nucleotides are TGTGCCATCAGCACTAGCGGAAACACAGATACGCAGTATTTT.